The clone carrying this T cell receptor beta chain was detected a few times. Its antigen is unidentified. A read error may explain this, as a much larger clone is one base away. The data originate from a study of breast tumors, draining lymph nodes, adjacent tissues. Samples came from axillary lymph nodes draining the breast cancer. Findings of the study overall: Tumor TCR diversity was below lymph nodes but above nontumor tissue. That most tumor T cells come from lymph nodes remained unproven.

V was pared by 5 bases and J by 1 base, with 9 bases of the junction left unmatched. The CDR3 covers 15 residues. In germline, CDR1 is DFQATT, CDR2 SNEGSKA (reference sequence). MiXCR, run by TCRdb on the multiplex PCR reads, gives a single entry per CDR3 protein. This sample has approximately 210,000 distinct CDR3 sequences; around 35% occur once, and the top ten carry approximately 3.3%. The chain is built from TRBV20-1 and TRBJ2-5, with 8 bases identical to TRBD1. The receptor was isolated from a female donor with breast cancer. Some clones in this sample may be carry-over from other donors' samples. The sample was axillary lymph node tissue. For the CDR3, the DNA is TGCAGTGCTGGCCAAACCGGGACAGGCCAAGAGACCCAGTACTTC. It yields the protein CSAGQTGTGQETQYF.